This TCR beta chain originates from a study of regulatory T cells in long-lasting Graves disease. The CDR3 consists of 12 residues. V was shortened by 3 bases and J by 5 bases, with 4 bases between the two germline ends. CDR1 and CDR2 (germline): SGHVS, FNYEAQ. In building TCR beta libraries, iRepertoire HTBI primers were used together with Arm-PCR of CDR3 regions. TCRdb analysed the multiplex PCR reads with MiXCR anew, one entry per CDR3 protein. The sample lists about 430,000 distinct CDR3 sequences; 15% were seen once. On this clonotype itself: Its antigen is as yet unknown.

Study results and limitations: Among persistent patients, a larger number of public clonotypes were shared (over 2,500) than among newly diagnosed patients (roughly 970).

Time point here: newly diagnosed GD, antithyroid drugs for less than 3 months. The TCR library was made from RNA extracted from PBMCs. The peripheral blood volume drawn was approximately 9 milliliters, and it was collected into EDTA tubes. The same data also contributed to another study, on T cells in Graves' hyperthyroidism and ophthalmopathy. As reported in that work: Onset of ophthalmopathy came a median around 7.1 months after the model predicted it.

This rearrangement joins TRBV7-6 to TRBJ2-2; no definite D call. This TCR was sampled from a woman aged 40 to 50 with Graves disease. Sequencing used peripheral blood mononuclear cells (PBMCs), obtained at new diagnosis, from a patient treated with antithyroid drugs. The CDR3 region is CASSFETGELFF. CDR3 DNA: TGTGCCAGCAGCTTCGAAACCGGGGAGCTGTTTTTT.